This T cell receptor (beta chain) was found in a study of response to subunit inactivated influenza vaccine. Findings and caveats of the study: It was the authors' suggestion that each seasonal influenza vaccination recruits few new T cells.

This clonotype was counted a few times. Its antigen is undetermined. The CDR3 extends over 17 amino acids. V was pared by 1 base and J by 4 bases, with 6 bases of the junction left unmatched. The germline CDR1 and CDR2 sequences are SGHAT and FQNNGV. From the RT-PCR reads, TCRdb called clonotypes with MiXCR, one entry per CDR3 protein. The table lists around 850,000 distinct CDR3 sequences, around a sixth of them singletons. Specimen: PBMCs from blood, collected more than 4 days after vaccination. The receptor's source is a man aged 45-65 years who received an inactivated influenza vaccine. The rearrangement links TRBV11-2 to TRBJ2-1; 11 bases match TRBD2. CDR3 amino acids: CASSLAPSSGGYNEQFF. DNA of the CDR3: TGTGCCAGCAGCTTAGCCCCTTCTAGCGGGGGGTACAATGAGCAGTTCTTC. Filled out from reference TRBV11-2 and TRBJ2-1, the complete variable domain reads EAGVAQSPRYKIIEKRQSVAFWCNPISGHATLYWYQQILGQGPKLLIQFQNNGVVDDSQLPKDRFSAERLKGVDSTLKIQPAKLEDSAVYLCASSLAPSSGGYNEQFFGPGTRLTVL.